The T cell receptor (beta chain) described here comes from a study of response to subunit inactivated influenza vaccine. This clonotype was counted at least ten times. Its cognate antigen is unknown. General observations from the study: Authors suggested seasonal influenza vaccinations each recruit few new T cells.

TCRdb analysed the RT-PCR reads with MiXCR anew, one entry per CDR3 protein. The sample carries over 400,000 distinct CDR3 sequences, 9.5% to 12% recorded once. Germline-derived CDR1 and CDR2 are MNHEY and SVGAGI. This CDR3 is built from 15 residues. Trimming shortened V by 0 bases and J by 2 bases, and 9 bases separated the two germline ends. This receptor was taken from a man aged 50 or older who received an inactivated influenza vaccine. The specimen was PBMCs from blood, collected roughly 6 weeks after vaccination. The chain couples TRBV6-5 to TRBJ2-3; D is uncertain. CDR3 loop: CASSYSKRDTDTQYF. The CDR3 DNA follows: TGTGCCAGCAGTTACTCGAAAAGGGACACAGATACGCAGTATTTT.